One sample yielded the 18 T cell receptor beta chains listed below, sequenced in a study of shared clonotypes between healthy human individuals. Assay used: immunoSEQ multiplex PCR; TCRdb lists only in-frame clones, some missing. The sample holds some 2,100,000 clones, approximately 96% seen once. Sample: naive CD4+ T cells sorted from blood. The subset is: CD45RA+ positively selected. All receptors derive from a man younger than 35 in good health.

As regards this clone: One end of the junction varies from germline; a read error may be responsible. This chain connects TRBV6-1 to TRBJ1-5, with a possible D match to TRBD1 (6 bases). This CDR3 is built from 14 residues. In germline, CDR1 is MNHNS, CDR2 SASEGT. CDR3 residues: CASREGVGGQPQHF. The CDR3, as DNA: TGTGCCAGCAGAGAAGGGGTCGGGGGCCAGCCCCAGCATTTT.

The chain uses TRBV10-2 and TRBJ2-1; tentatively, D is TRBD1 (6 bases). Trimming cost V 2 bases and J 2 bases, with 16 bases left between them. CDR1 and CDR2 from the germline V gene are WSHSY and SAAADI. The CDR3 has 17 amino acids. CDR3 sequence: CASSETMRAGAYNEQFF. Here the CDR3 DNA reads TGCGCCAGCAGTGAGACCATGAGGGCAGGGGCCTACAATGAGCAGTTCTTC.

The chain combines TRBV5-6 with TRBJ2-3, with 7 bases aligning to TRBD1. The CDR3 is 16 amino acids. The J segment lost 5 bases and the V segment lost 5 bases, leaving 14 bases of the junction unmatched. Germline V gene sequence: CDR1 SGHDT, CDR2 YYEEEE. The CDR3 region is CASRPETGKQGDTQYF. In DNA, the CDR3 is TGTGCCAGCAGGCCCGAGACAGGGAAGCAGGGAGATACGCAGTATTTT.

This clone was detected only once. The J gene is TRBJ1-3, the V gene TRBV6-6; perhaps TRBD1 as D (6 bases). Germline V lookup: CDR1 MNHNY, CDR2 SVGAGI (reference sequence). The CDR3 runs 15 residues. V was trimmed by 6 bases and J by 0 bases, leaving 12 bases between them. CDR3 sequence reads: CASSTGQLSGNTIYF. The CDR3 DNA reads TGTGCCAGCAGCACGGGACAACTCTCTGGAAACACCATATATTTT.

This chain joins TRBV6-6 and TRBJ1-4; D is unclear. This CDR3 is 13 amino acids long. V dropped 6 bases and J dropped 0 bases, with 5 bases sitting between them. Germline V gene lookup returns CDR1 MNHNY and CDR2 SVGAGI (reference sequence). DNA for the CDR3: TGTGCCAGCAGGCCCGCAACTAATGAAAAACTGTTTTTT. This sequence encodes CASRPATNEKLFF.

The chain employs TRBV6-1 and TRBJ2-1; D is uncertain. This CDR3 region has 14 residues. The germline CDR1 and CDR2 sequences are MNHNS and SASEGT. The ends were cut back, 4 bases at V and 0 bases at J, with 7 bases in the middle. In DNA form, the CDR3 reads TGTGCCAGCAGTGCTGTAGGCTCCTACAATGAGCAGTTCTTC. Amino acid sequence: CASSAVGSYNEQFF.

Only one count was recorded for this clone. The CDR3 is CASRNGETQYF. The CDR3 DNA reads TGTGCCAGCAGAAACGGAGAGACCCAGTACTTC. This chain uses TRBV6-5 with TRBJ2-5, with unresolved D. V was trimmed by 6 bases and J by 4 bases, leaving 6 bases between them. The CDR3 is 11 amino acids. Germline CDR1 reads MNHEY; CDR2 reads SVGAGI.

The chain joins TRBV6-1 to TRBJ1-1; D call uncertain. The CDR3 contains 15 residues. Germline CDR1 reads MNHNS; CDR2 reads SASEGT. Between the trimmed V and J ends, which lost 10 bases and 3 bases, there was a span of 21 bases. The DNA for the CDR3 is TGTGCCACATCGGCCCTTACGTTGGGTGACACTGAAGCTTTCTTT. This codes for CATSALTLGDTEAFF.

The CDR3, as DNA: TGTGCCAGCACAAAAGTGGACAGGAATCAGCCCCAGCATTTT. Translating gives CASTKVDRNQPQHF. The chain links TRBV6-1 to TRBJ1-5; 7 nucleotides match TRBD1. CDR1 is MNHNS, CDR2 SASEGT, per germline. CDR3 length: 14 residues. V lost 7 bases, J lost 4 bases, and 7 bases stayed unmatched.

This clone is a singleton in its sample. The same CDR3 also results from other DNA sequences found in this sample. CDR3 nucleotide sequence: TGTGCCAGCAGCGTAGGTAACACAGATACGCAGTATTTT. Protein sequence: CASSVGNTDTQYF. The rearrangement uses TRBV9 and TRBJ2-3; D is uncertain. With 0 bases removed from V and 2 bases from J, the gap between germline ends came to 4 bases. The length of the CDR3 is 13 residues. The germline V gene has CDR1 SGDLS and CDR2 YYNGEE.

Details on this clone: This sample also contains other DNA sequences that code for the same CDR3. This chain uses TRBV5-4 with TRBJ2-7; 7 nucleotides line up with TRBD1. The J segment lost 0 bases and the V segment lost 2 bases, leaving 5 bases of the junction unmatched. CDR1 and CDR2 from the germline V gene are SGHNT and YYREEE (reference sequence). CDR3 length: 15 residues. CDR3 amino acids: CASSLGGGSSYEQYF. DNA of the CDR3: TGTGCCAGCAGCTTAGGGGGCGGCAGCTCCTACGAGCAGTACTTC.

Only one count was recorded for this clone. J is TRBJ1-3 and V is TRBV2; TRBD1 matches 8 bases. This CDR3 is built from 15 residues. The germline V gene has CDR1 SNHLY and CDR2 FYNNEI. Trimming took 2 bases from V and 2 from J; bases not matched to a gene: 2. DNA for the CDR3: TGTGCCAGCAGTGAACAGGGGGCTGCTGGAAACACCATATATTTT. Protein: CASSEQGAAGNTIYF.

J is TRBJ1-4 and V is TRBV30, with D possibly being TRBD1 (5 bases). V was trimmed by 0 bases and J by 5 bases, leaving 28 bases between them. The CDR3 totals 20 residues. CDR1 GTSNPN and CDR2 SVGIG come from the germline V gene (reference sequence). As DNA, the CDR3 is TGTGCCTGGAGTGTACGGGGATTAGGCCCGCTTAGGGGCCAGAATGAAAAACTGTTTTTT. Translated, it gives CAWSVRGLGPLRGQNEKLFF. The variable domain in full, completed from reference TRBV30 and TRBJ1-4, reads SQTIHQWPATLVQPVGSPLSLECTVEGTSNPNLYWYRQAAGRGLQLLFYSVGIGQISSEVPQNLSASRPQDRQFILSSKKLLLSDSGFYLCAWSVRGLGPLRGQNEKLFFGSGTQLSVL.

The chain couples TRBV21-1 to TRBJ1-2; the table's D call of TRBD1 was not tested on the DNA. TRBV21-1 is reported as a pseudogene. This CDR3 has 14 amino acids. Here the CDR3 DNA reads TGTGCCAGCAGCAAAGTCTGCACAGCCCATGGCTACACCTTC. Its protein is CASSKVCTAHGYTF.

The chain carries TRBV4-1 and TRBJ2-7, with D possibly matching TRBD2 (5 bases). The CDR3 length is 16 residues. Germline CDR1 is MGHRA and CDR2 is YSYEKL. V lost 1 base and J 2 bases, leaving 15 bases between the germline ends. The CDR3, as DNA: TGCGCCAGCAGCCAAGGCCCGGGGATCGGGACCTACGAGCAGTACTTC. Protein product: CASSQGPGIGTYEQYF.

This chain joins TRBV29-1 and TRBJ1-4, with TRBD1 matching 10 bases. The CDR3 totals 13 residues. Trimming removed 6 bases from V and 7 bases from J; junction bases left unmatched: 5. Germline V gene sequence: CDR1 SQVTM, CDR2 ANQGSEA. As DNA, the CDR3 is TGCAGCGTAAGGACAGGGGGTTTTGAAAAACTGTTTTTT. This translates into CSVRTGGFEKLFF.

Concerning this clone: Other DNA sequences from this sample encode an identical CDR3 as well. V usage is TRBV28 and J usage is TRBJ2-7; 10 bases fit TRBD1. CDR3 length: 14 amino acids. The V segment lost 3 bases and the J segment 4 bases; nucleotides outside the gene matches: 3. Germline V gene data show CDR1 as MDHEN and CDR2 as SYDVKM. The CDR3 DNA reads TGTGCCAGCAGTTTGACAGGGGGCATTTACGAGCAGTACTTC. Its translation: CASSLTGGIYEQYF.

The gene calls are TRBV4-1 and TRBJ2-7; no firm D call. V was cut by 0 bases and J by 6 bases, with 12 bases left in between. The CDR3 has 14 residues. CDR1 is MGHRA, CDR2 YSYEKL, per germline. Written as DNA, the CDR3 is TGCGCCAGCAGCCAAGATTTGGGATTTGGCGAGCAGTACTTC. This codes for CASSQDLGFGEQYF.